This T cell receptor (beta chain) was sequenced during a study of STAT5B mutations in CD4+ large granular lymphocyte leukemia. General study points: The CD4+ versus CD8+ T-LGLL clonality difference may reflect limited sample size. Without putative leukemic clones, patient CD4-sorted repertoires remained more clonal than healthy CD4+ repertoires.

Measured with immunoSEQ multiplex PCR; TCRdb has only the in-frame clones, and not every one. Of about 33,000 clones in the sample, about 70% were seen once. The ends lost 0 bases at V and 0 bases at J; junction bases unmatched: 2. The CDR3 is 15 amino acids. Germline assignment: CDR1 GTSNPN and CDR2 SVGIG (reference sequence). As to this clone: What it binds is not known.

The clonotype comes from a human donor in good health. Sequenced: CD4+ T cells from blood buffy coats. This chain links TRBV30 with TRBJ1-5; TRBD1 agrees at 7 bases. The CDR3 is CAWSVGTDSNQPQHF. The DNA of the CDR3 is TGTGCCTGGAGTGTCGGGACAGATAGCAATCAGCCCCAGCATTTT.